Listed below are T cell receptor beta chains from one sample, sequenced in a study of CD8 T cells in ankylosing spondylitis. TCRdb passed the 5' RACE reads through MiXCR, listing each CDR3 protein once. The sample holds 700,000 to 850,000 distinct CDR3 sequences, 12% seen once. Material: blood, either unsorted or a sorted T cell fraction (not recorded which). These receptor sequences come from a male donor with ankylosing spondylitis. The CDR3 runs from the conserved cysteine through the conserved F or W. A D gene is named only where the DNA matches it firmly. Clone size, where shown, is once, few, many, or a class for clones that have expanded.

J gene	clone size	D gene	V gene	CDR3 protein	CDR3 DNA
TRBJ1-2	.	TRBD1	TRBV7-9	CASSLIQGVYGYTF	TGTGCCAGCAGCTTAATCCAGGGGGTCTATGGCTACACCTTC
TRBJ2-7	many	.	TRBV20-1	CSAYDRYTSYEQYF	TGCAGTGCTTACGACAGGTACACTTCCTACGAGCAGTACTTC
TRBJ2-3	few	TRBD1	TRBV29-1	CSGGSGTGTDTQYF	TGCAGCGGGGGTTCGGGGACAGGCACAGATACGCAGTATTTT
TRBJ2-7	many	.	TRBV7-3	CASSLAGAPSYEQYF	TGTGCCAGCAGCTTAGCAGGGGCGCCCTCCTACGAGCAGTACTTC
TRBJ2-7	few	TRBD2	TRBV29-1	CSVEGGLAGGSYEQYF	TGCAGCGTTGAGGGGGGTCTAGCGGGAGGGTCCTACGAGCAGTACTTC
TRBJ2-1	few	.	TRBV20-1	CSAVRRPQVIHEQFF	TGCAGTGCTGTCCGAAGACCCCAGGTAATCCATGAGCAGTTCTTC
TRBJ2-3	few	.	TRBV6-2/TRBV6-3	CASTRPMGDTQYF	TGTGCCAGCACCAGGCCGATGGGAGATACGCAGTATTTT
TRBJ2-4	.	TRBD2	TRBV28	CASSPLTPKREWVAKNIQYF	TGTGCCAGCAGCCCATTGACACCTAAGCGGGAGTGGGTAGCCAAAAACATTCAGTACTTC
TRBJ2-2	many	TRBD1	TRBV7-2	CASSQQGAGELFF	TGTGCCAGCAGCCAACAGGGGGCCGGGGAGCTGTTTTTT
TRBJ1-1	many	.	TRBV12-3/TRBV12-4	CASSKIIGGVEAFF	TGTGCCAGCAGCAAAATTATTGGAGGGGTTGAAGCTTTCTTT
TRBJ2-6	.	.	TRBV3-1	CASSQETAGANVLTF	TGTGCCAGCAGCCAAGAAACGGCCGGGGCCAACGTCCTGACTTTC
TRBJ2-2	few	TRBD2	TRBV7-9	CASSITGTSLGELFF	TGTGCCAGCAGCATCACCGGGACTAGTCTCGGGGAGCTGTTTTTT
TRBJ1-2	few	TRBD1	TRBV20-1	CSARDRGVYGYTF	TGCAGTGCAAGGGACAGGGGGGTCTATGGCTACACCTTC
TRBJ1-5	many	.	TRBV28	CASSLLRGEQPQHF	TGTGCCAGCAGTTTACTCAGGGGTGAACAGCCCCAGCATTTT
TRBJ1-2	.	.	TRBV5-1	CASSIGPTNYGYTF	TGCGCCAGCAGCATCGGGCCTACAAACTATGGCTACACCTTC
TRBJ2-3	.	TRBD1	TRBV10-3	CAISQQGVLTDTQYF	TGTGCCATCAGCCAACAGGGGGTCCTCACAGATACGCAGTATTTT
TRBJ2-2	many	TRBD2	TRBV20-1	CSARLAGARTGELFF	TGCAGTGCTAGGCTAGCGGGGGCTAGGACCGGGGAGCTGTTTTTT
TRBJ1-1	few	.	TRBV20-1	CSARDGEAFF	TGCAGTGCTAGAGATGGTGAAGCTTTCTTT
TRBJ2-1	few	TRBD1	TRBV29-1	CSVEDPTGAEQFF	TGCAGCGTTGAAGACCCTACAGGGGCTGAGCAGTTCTTC
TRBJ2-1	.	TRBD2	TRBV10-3	CAISVTAGGPGEQFF	TGTGCCATCAGTGTAACAGCGGGAGGGCCAGGTGAGCAGTTCTTC
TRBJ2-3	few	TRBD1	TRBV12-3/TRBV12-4	CASSYGVGTGTDTQYF	TGTGCCAGCAGTTATGGGGTCGGGACAGGGACAGATACGCAGTATTTT
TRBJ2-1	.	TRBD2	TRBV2	CASIREGYNEQFF	TGTGCCAGCATACGGGAGGGCTACAATGAGCAGTTCTTC
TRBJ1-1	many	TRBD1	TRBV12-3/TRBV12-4	CASSPGDRATEAFF	TGTGCCAGCAGCCCAGGGGACAGGGCCACTGAAGCTTTCTTT
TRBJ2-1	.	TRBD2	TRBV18	CASSPTSDPGGRYNEQFF	TGTGCCAGCTCACCAACTAGCGACCCAGGAGGAAGGTACAATGAGCAGTTCTTC
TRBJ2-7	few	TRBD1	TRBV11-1	CASSFSRTGYNEQYF	TGTGCCAGCAGCTTCTCCAGGACAGGGTACAACGAGCAGTACTTC
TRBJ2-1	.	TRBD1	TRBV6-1	CASSGTGHDNEQFF	TGTGCCAGCAGTGGGACAGGCCACGACAATGAGCAGTTCTTC
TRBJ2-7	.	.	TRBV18	CASSPRGDRNGEQYF	TGTGCCAGCTCACCACGAGGAGATAGGAATGGGGAGCAGTACTTC
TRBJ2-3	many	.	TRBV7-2	CASSLDWGADTQYF	TGTGCCAGCAGCTTAGACTGGGGAGCAGATACGCAGTATTTT
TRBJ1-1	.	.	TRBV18	CASSSGHQDAEAFF	TGTGCCAGCTCATCGGGACACCAGGACGCTGAAGCTTTCTTT
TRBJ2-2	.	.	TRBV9	CASSPKRPAGELFF	TGTGCCAGCAGCCCAAAACGGCCCGCCGGGGAGCTGTTTTTT
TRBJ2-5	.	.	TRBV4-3	CASSQDRRGTETQYF	TGCGCCAGCAGCCAAGATCGCCGGGGAACAGAGACCCAGTACTTC
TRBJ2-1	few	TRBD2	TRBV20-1	CSARGWGGGTYNEQFF	TGCAGTGCTAGAGGTTGGGGGGGAGGGACCTACAATGAGCAGTTCTTC
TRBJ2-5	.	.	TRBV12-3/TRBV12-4	CASSPTSIIQYF	TGTGCCAGCAGCCCCACGAGTATAATCCAGTACTTC
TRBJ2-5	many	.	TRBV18	CASSDSSETQYF	TGTGCCAGCTCGGACAGTTCAGAGACCCAGTACTTC
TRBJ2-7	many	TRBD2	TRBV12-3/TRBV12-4	CASSRDYSYEQYF	TGTGCCAGCAGCCGGGACTACTCCTACGAGCAGTACTTC
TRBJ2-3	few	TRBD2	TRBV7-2	CASSLRLAGHSTDTQYF	TGTGCCAGCAGCTTACGGCTAGCGGGGCATAGCACAGATACGCAGTATTTT
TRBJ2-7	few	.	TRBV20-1	CSAGKGFYEQYF	TGCAGTGCCGGGAAGGGGTTCTACGAGCAGTACTTC
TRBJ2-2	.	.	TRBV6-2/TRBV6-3	CASRTLITRSGELFF	TGTGCCAGCAGGACCCTTATCACACGTTCCGGGGAGCTGTTTTTT
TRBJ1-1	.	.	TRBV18	CASLPGYPYPEAFF	TGTGCCAGCTTACCCGGGTACCCTTATCCTGAAGCTTTCTTT
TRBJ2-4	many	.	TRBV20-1	CSATPGVQAKNIQYF	TGCAGTGCTACCCCTGGGGTACAAGCCAAAAACATTCAGTACTTC
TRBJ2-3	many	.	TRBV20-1	CSAETGTTDTQYF	TGCAGTGCGGAAACCGGGACCACAGATACGCAGTATTTT
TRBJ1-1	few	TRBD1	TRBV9	CASSVVIGGYTEAFF	TGTGCCAGCAGCGTAGTCATAGGGGGCTACACTGAAGCTTTCTTT
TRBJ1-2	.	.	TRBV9	CASSVSGRGYYGYTF	TGTGCCAGCAGCGTATCGGGGAGGGGCTACTATGGCTACACCTTC